This T cell receptor (beta chain) was retrieved from a study of T cells in Graves' hyperthyroidism and ophthalmopathy. The CDR3 is 15 amino acids. CDR1 KGHDR and CDR2 SFDVKD come from the germline V gene. Trimming stripped 4 bases from V and 8 bases from J, with 17 bases between. Amplification of TCR beta CDR3 regions was performed using RNA transcripts as template. First-round RT-PCR targeting the TCR CDR3 was performed with the HTBI primer set. TCRdb ran MiXCR on the multiplex PCR reads and lists one entry per CDR3 protein. Among approximately 360,000 distinct CDR3 sequences, 25% were seen once, and the ten largest hold less than 85%.

Sequenced: blood. The J gene is TRBJ2-4, the V gene TRBV24-1, with TRBD1 as a possible D gene (5 bases). The clonotype originates from a man aged 45-65 years with Graves' hyperthyroidism. Here the CDR3 DNA reads TGTGCCACCAGTGACCCGACAGAAGAGTTGGACATTCAGTACTTC. Protein product: CATSDPTEELDIQYF.